This passage covers 24 T cell receptor beta chains from one sample sequenced in a study of blood T cell repertoires in COVID-19. Sequencing used immunoSEQ multiplex PCR; TCRdb keeps in-frame clones, though not all of them. The repertoire holds 200,000 to 300,000 clones, with roughly nine tenths as singletons. Input material: peripheral blood. All receptors derive from a man aged 40-50 years who had recovered from COVID-19.

The chain recombines TRBV19 with TRBJ2-7, with D possibly TRBD2 on 5 matching bases. The CDR3 runs 13 residues. Looked up from germline, CDR1 is LNHDA and CDR2 is SQIVND (reference sequence). V shed 5 bases and J shed 3 bases, with 11 bases lying between them. The CDR3 loop reads CASSLTGNYEQYF. The CDR3 bases are TGTGCCAGTAGTCTGACGGGAAACTACGAGCAGTACTTC.

This chain connects TRBV5-1 to TRBJ2-1, with a tentative D call TRBD2 (6 bases). With 0 bases removed from V and 7 bases from J, the gap between germline ends came to 8 bases. The length of the CDR3 is 13 residues. CDR1 is SGHRS and CDR2 is YFSETQ in the germline V gene. The CDR3 DNA follows: TGCGCCAGCAGCTTGGTAGCGGCAAATGAGCAGTTCTTC. It encodes CASSLVAANEQFF.

This chain connects TRBV27 to TRBJ1-5, with 8 bases matching TRBD1. The V and J ends lost 2 bases and 2 bases, in that order; junction bases with no gene match: 11. This CDR3 has 18 residues. CDR1 MNHEY and CDR2 SMNVEV come from the germline V gene (reference sequence). As DNA, the CDR3 is TGTGCCAGCAGTTTAAGTAGAGGGCAGGGGGCCGGCAATCAGCCCCAGCATTTT. Residues: CASSLSRGQGAGNQPQHF.

This clone was seen just once. V is TRBV19 and J is TRBJ2-5; possible D gene TRBD1, 6 bases. The CDR3 is 13 residues long. Germline CDR1 LNHDA, CDR2 SQIVND (reference sequence). Trimming shortened V by 8 bases and J by 5 bases, and 15 bases separated the two germline ends. CDR3 protein: CASRTTGSETQYF. In DNA form, the CDR3 reads TGTGCCAGTCGTACTACAGGGTCCGAGACCCAGTACTTC. The whole variable domain, remainder taken from reference TRBV19 and TRBJ2-5, is DGGITQSPKYLFRKEGQNVTLSCEQNLNHDAMYWYRQDPGQGLRLIYYSQIVNDFQKGDIAEGYSVSREKKESFPLTVTSAQKNPTAFYLCASRTTGSETQYFGPGTRLLVL.

This sequence joins TRBV7-3 and TRBJ2-1; possibly TRBD2 for D (6 bases). CDR3 length: 13 amino acids. Germline values: CDR1 SGHTA, CDR2 FQGTGA. V lost 2 bases and J 5 bases, leaving 7 bases between the germline ends. The chain's CDR3 is CASSLRGNNEQFF. CDR3 nucleotides: TGTGCCAGCAGCTTACGGGGGAACAATGAGCAGTTCTTC.

The gene calls are TRBV6-5 and TRBJ2-5; 8 bases fit TRBD2. The CDR3 spans 12 residues. V shed 8 bases, J shed 5 bases, and the junction held 4 bases outside the gene matches. Germline V gene sequence: CDR1 MNHEY, CDR2 SVGAGI. This CDR3 reads CASGRGGETQYF. CDR3 sequence (DNA): TGTGCCAGCGGACGGGGGGGGGAGACCCAGTACTTC.

The V gene is TRBV5-4, the J gene TRBJ2-3, with 13 bases that match TRBD2. Trimming cost V 0 bases and J 5 bases; bases outside gene matches: 3. In germline, CDR1 is SGHNT, CDR2 YYREEE (reference sequence). This CDR3 has 16 amino acids. This CDR3 is CASSLGLAGGEDTQYF. Here the CDR3 DNA reads TGTGCCAGCAGCTTGGGACTAGCGGGGGGAGAAGATACGCAGTATTTT.

The chain recombines TRBV18 with TRBJ2-1; D is perhaps TRBD1 (5 bases). The CDR3 covers 16 residues. Trimming stripped 6 bases from V and 0 bases from J, with 15 bases between. Germline-derived CDR1 and CDR2 are KGHSH and LQKENI. In DNA, the CDR3 is TGTGCCAGCTCGCCCCGACAGTTTAGCTCCTACAATGAGCAGTTCTTC. Translation: CASSPRQFSSYNEQFF.

The rearrangement links TRBV5-6 to TRBJ2-7, with 8 positions matching TRBD1. Germline trimming cut 9 bases from V and 4 bases from J; bases unmatched to any gene: 9. The CDR3 contains 13 residues. Per the germline V gene, CDR1 is SGHDT and CDR2 is YYEEEE. The CDR3 DNA is TGTGCCAAGGACAGGGTGAAGATTTACGAGCAGTACTTC. This gives the protein CAKDRVKIYEQYF.

The rearrangement links TRBV7-2 to TRBJ1-1; the D gene is possibly TRBD1 (6 bases). V was shortened by 3 bases and J by 4 bases, with 18 bases between the two germline ends. Germline CDR1 and CDR2: SGHTA and FQGNSA. CDR3 size: 16 residues. For the CDR3, the DNA is TGTGCCAGCAGCTTCGCGCGGTGGGGGCCCAGCACTGAAGCTTTCTTT. As protein: CASSFARWGPSTEAFF.

The CDR3 reads CSVEGAGDTQYF. The CDR3 nucleotides are TGCAGCGTTGAGGGGGCCGGAGATACGCAGTATTTT. This chain connects TRBV29-1 to TRBJ2-3; TRBD1 might be the D (6 bases). This CDR3 region has 12 residues. With 3 bases removed from V and 5 bases from J, the gap between germline ends came to 9 bases. Germline lookup yields CDR1 SQVTM and CDR2 ANQGSEA.

V is TRBV6-2 or TRBV6-3 and J is TRBJ2-4, with TRBD1 as a possible D gene (6 bases). Germline V gene sequence: CDR1 MNHEY, CDR2 SVGEGT. The CDR3 has 14 residues. V lost 6 bases and J lost 6, with 15 bases in between. The CDR3 DNA is TGTGCCAGCAGCCCCACACAGGGCACAAACATTCAGTACTTC. This gives the protein CASSPTQGTNIQYF.

This clone is a singleton in its sample. The rearrangement links TRBV9 to TRBJ1-2; TRBD1 matches at 8 bases. Looked up from germline, CDR1 is SGDLS and CDR2 is YYNGEE. V shed 2 bases, J shed 3 bases, and the junction held 9 bases outside the gene matches. The CDR3 sequence is 16 residues long. The CDR3 here is CASSVLPGTGDYGYTF. For the CDR3, the DNA is TGTGCCAGCAGCGTCCTGCCAGGGACAGGTGACTATGGCTACACCTTC. Based on the CDR3 plus reference TRBV9 and TRBJ1-2, the full variable domain is DSGVTQTPKHLITATGQRVTLRCSPRSGDLSVYWYQQSLDQGLQFLIQYYNGEERAKGNILERFSAQQFPDLHSELNLSSLELGDSALYFCASSVLPGTGDYGYTFGSGTRLTVV.

The gene calls are TRBV19 and TRBJ1-6; the match to TRBD1 covers 9 bases. This CDR3 is built from 14 residues. The J segment lost 9 bases and the V segment lost 10 bases, leaving 10 bases of the junction unmatched. Germline V gene sequence: CDR1 LNHDA, CDR2 SQIVND (reference sequence). The CDR3 DNA is TGTGCCACTCAGGGACAGGGATCGAGTTCACCCCTCCACTTT. Protein: CATQGQGSSSPLHF.

The gene calls are TRBV7-9 and TRBJ2-7, with TRBD1 identical over 8 bases. V was clipped by 4 bases and J by 1 base; unmatched bases: 6. The CDR3 is made up of 15 amino acids. Per germline, CDR1 SEHNR and CDR2 FQNEAQ (reference sequence). The CDR3 protein is CASSSQGARSYEQYF. In DNA form, the CDR3 reads TGTGCCAGCAGCTCCCAGGGGGCCAGATCCTACGAGCAGTACTTC. The full variable domain, in which reference TRBV7-9 and TRBJ2-7 provide the parts outside the CDR3, is DTGVSQNPRHKITKRGQNVTFRCDPISEHNRLYWYRQTLGQGPEFLTYFQNEAQLEKSRLLSDRFSAERPKGSFSTLEIQRTEQGDSAMYLCASSSQGARSYEQYFGPGTRLTVT.

The chain combines TRBV5-1 with TRBJ1-6, with 7 positions matching TRBD1. J was trimmed by 5 bases and V by 3 bases; bases with no gene match: 5. The CDR3 is 15 residues long. The V gene's germline CDR1 is SGHRS and CDR2 YFSETQ. CDR3 nucleotide sequence: TGCGCCAGCAGCTCCGCCGGGACAGATAATTCACCCCTCCACTTT. Translating it yields CASSSAGTDNSPLHF.

V is TRBV3-1 (or the pseudogene TRBV3-2) and J is TRBJ2-3; TRBD2 aligns across 10 bases. The V segment lost 3 bases and the J segment 5 bases; nucleotides outside the gene matches: 5. The germline V gene encodes CDR1 LGHDT and CDR2 YNNKEL (reference sequence). This CDR3 contains 15 residues. CDR3 bases: TGTGCCAGCAGCCAGCCGGGACTAGCGAAAGATACGCAGTATTTT. It yields the protein CASSQPGLAKDTQYF.

The V and J genes are TRBV5-6 and TRBJ2-2, with no clear D. Germline values: CDR1 SGHDT, CDR2 YYEEEE. V lost 0 bases and J lost 5, with 11 bases in between. The CDR3 consists of 15 residues. CDR3: CASSLAQSWTGELFF. In nucleotides, the CDR3 is TGTGCCAGCAGCTTGGCCCAGTCGTGGACCGGGGAGCTGTTTTTT. Full variable domain (outside the CDR3, taken from reference TRBV5-6 and TRBJ2-2): DAGVTQSPTHLIKTRGQQVTLRCSPKSGHDTVSWYQQALGQGPQFIFQYYEEEERQRGNFPDRFSGHQFPNYSSELNVNALLLGDSALYLCASSLAQSWTGELFFGEGSRLTVL.

This clone was picked up a small number of times. The chain employs TRBV5-6 and TRBJ2-3, with a tentative D call TRBD1 (5 bases). The CDR3 is 15 amino acids. Germline V lookup: CDR1 SGHDT, CDR2 YYEEEE. Trimming left V 0 bases short and J 4 bases short, with 12 bases between. CDR3 loop: CASSLAQGWADTQYF. Here the CDR3 DNA reads TGTGCCAGCAGCTTGGCCCAGGGTTGGGCAGATACGCAGTATTTT.

This chain uses TRBV9 with TRBJ2-2; 10 bases are shared with TRBD2. The trim removed 7 bases at V and 6 bases at J, leaving 6 bases unmatched. Germline values: CDR1 SGDLS, CDR2 YYNGEE. There are 14 residues in the CDR3. CDR3 bases: TGTGCCAGCCTAAGCGGGAGGGCCTCCGGGGAGCTGTTTTTT. Translating it yields CASLSGRASGELFF.

V usage is TRBV10-3 and J usage is TRBJ1-2; no firm D call. The germline gives CDR1 ENHRY, CDR2 SYGVKD. The CDR3 contains 13 residues. The V and J ends lost 3 bases and 2 bases respectively, with 7 bases between them. The CDR3 here is CAISDRANYGYTF. CDR3 nucleotide sequence: TGTGCCATCAGTGATCGAGCAAACTATGGCTACACCTTC.

V and J are TRBV11-2 and TRBJ2-7; tentatively, D is TRBD1 (5 bases). The CDR3 runs to 18 residues. Trimming took 7 bases from V and 1 from J, leaving 26 bases between them. CDR1 and CDR2 (germline): SGHAT, FQNNGV. CDR3 in amino acids: CASTIQVGPIAFSYEQYF. For the CDR3, the DNA is TGTGCCAGCACCATCCAAGTGGGGCCCATCGCCTTTTCCTACGAGCAGTACTTC. The variable domain in full, completed from reference TRBV11-2 and TRBJ2-7, reads EAGVAQSPRYKIIEKRQSVAFWCNPISGHATLYWYQQILGQGPKLLIQFQNNGVVDDSQLPKDRFSAERLKGVDSTLKIQPAKLEDSAVYLCASTIQVGPIAFSYEQYFGPGTRLTVT.

This chain connects TRBV4-3 to TRBJ2-3; possible D gene TRBD2, 6 bases. Germline CDR1 LGHNA, CDR2 YSLEER. There are 16 residues in the CDR3. V lost 1 base and J 6 bases, leaving 17 bases between the germline ends. In nucleotides, the CDR3 is TGCGCCAGCAGCCAAGGCCGAAGGCTAGCGAGGGATACGCAGTATTTT. It yields the protein CASSQGRRLARDTQYF.

V usage is TRBV19 and J usage is TRBJ1-3; D may be TRBD1 (5 bases). The germline V gene has CDR1 LNHDA and CDR2 SQIVND (reference sequence). The CDR3 length is 14 residues. V was trimmed by 9 bases and J by 2 bases, leaving 14 bases between them. CDR3: CASRDSGTGNTIYF. In DNA, the CDR3 is TGTGCCAGCCGCGACTCAGGGACTGGAAACACCATATATTTT.